The rows below give T cell receptor beta chains drawn from one sample of a study of radiation and T cells in renal cell carcinoma. Some clones are missing from TCRdb's copy, which holds only in-frame ones; the method was immunoSEQ multiplex PCR. Here the sample spans 120,000 or so clones, about four fifths being singletons. This material consisted of blood, taken from a patient whose treatment included radiotherapy and nephrectomy. These receptors originate from a man aged 45-65 years with renal cell carcinoma. The CDR3 runs from the conserved cysteine through the conserved F or W. D genes are given only for firm matches. Rows may omit the clone size; those that give it use once, few, many or a size class.

NA | NA | TRBJ2-3 | TRBV4-1 | 17 | TGCGCCAGCAGCCACGGGAAGGTACGGCCCCCCACAGATACGCAGTATTTT | CASSHGKVRPPTDTQYF
few | NA | TRBJ1-1 | TRBV27 | 12 | TGTGCCAGCAGTGACAGGAACACTGAAGCTTTCTTT | CASSDRNTEAFF
NA | NA | TRBJ1-4 | TRBV5-1 | 15 | TGCGCCAGCAGCCCTTCCTTAGGGGGGGATGAAAAACTGTTTTTT | CASSPSLGGDEKLFF
NA | TRBD2 | TRBJ2-3 | TRBV9 | 15 | TGTGCCAGCAGCGTAGTGAGCGGGGGCGGAGATACGCAGTATTTT | CASSVVSGGGDTQYF
once | NA | TRBJ1-6 | TRBV4-3 | 16 | TGCGCCAGCAGCCAAGAAGTAGGAGCAAACAATTCACCCCTCCACTTT | CASSQEVGANNSPLHF
NA | NA | TRBJ2-7 | TRBV4-1 | 15 | TGCGCCAGCAGCCAAGGACGGACAGCCCTTACTCAGCAGTACTTC | CASSQGRTALTQQYF
once | NA | TRBJ2-2 | TRBV2 | 14 | TGTGCCAGCACTACGTTGTTTAACACCGGGGAGCTGTTTTTT | CASTTLFNTGELFF
few | NA | TRBJ2-7 | TRBV18 | 12 | TGTGCCAGCTCACCCGGGACCTTCGAGCAGTACTTC | CASSPGTFEQYF
NA | NA | TRBJ2-7 | TRBV5-1 | 14 | TGCGCCAGCAGCCCGGAGACAGGGAGGTACGAGCAGTACTTC | CASSPETGRYEQYF
NA | TRBD1 | TRBJ1-2 | TRBV6-4 | 19 | TGTGCCAGCAGGGTAAGTTTCCGGGACAGCTTTAGGGTTTACTATGGCTACACCTTC | CASRVSFRDSFRVYYGYTF
NA | NA | TRBJ2-4 | TRBV5-1 | 14 | TGCGCCAGCAGCGACGTACAGGGCCCGAACATTCAGTACTTC | CASSDVQGPNIQYF
once | TRBD1 | TRBJ2-7 | TRBV5-1 | 13 | TGCGCCAGCAGCTCGGGACAGGGCTACGAGCAGTACTTC | CASSSGQGYEQYF
NA | NA | TRBJ1-6 | TRBV7-2 | 15 | TGTGCCTGTTCGGACGGTCCCCCAGGCAGTTCACCCCTCCACTTT | CACSDGPPGSSPLHF
NA | NA | TRBJ1-3 | TRBV7-9 | 14 | TGTGCCAGCAGCTTCCAGTTCTCTGGAAACACCATATATTTT | CASSFQFSGNTIYF
few | NA | TRBJ2-5 | TRBV7-2 | 14 | TGTGCCAGCAGCTTAGGGACAGCCCAAGAGACCCAGTACTTC | CASSLGTAQETQYF
NA | NA | TRBJ1-5 | TRBV11-2 | 13 | TGTGCCAGCGCCCCTAGTGGGGATCAGCCCCAGCATTTT | CASAPSGDQPQHF
NA | TRBD2 | TRBJ2-1 | TRBV5-1 | 16 | TGCGCCAGCAGCTTAGAACGACTAGCGGGGGGGCTCGAGCAGTTCTTC | CASSLERLAGGLEQFF
NA | NA | TRBJ2-2 | TRBV5-4 | 16 | TGTGCCAGCAGCTTGGCCGGCCGGCAGGACACCGGGGAGCTGTTTTTT | CASSLAGRQDTGELFF
NA | TRBD1 | TRBJ2-1 | TRBV30 | 13 | TGTGCCTCCCCAGGGACAGGGAGTAATGAGCAGTTCTTC | CASPGTGSNEQFF
few | NA | TRBJ1-2 | TRBV6-6 | 14 | TGTGCCAGCAGCTACGCTACCGGACAAGGGGGCTACACCTTC | CASSYATGQGGYTF
NA | TRBD2 | TRBJ2-1 | TRBV5-1 | 17 | TGCGCCAGCAGCACCGGACTAGCCGATAGCTCCTACAATGAGCAGTTCTTC | CASSTGLADSSYNEQFF
NA | NA | TRBJ2-5 | TRBV25-1 | 15 | TGTGCCAGCAGTATCCTGGCCCGAGTACAAGAGACCCAGTACTTC | CASSILARVQETQYF
NA | TRBD2 | TRBJ2-7 | TRBV10-3 | 17 | TGTGCCATCAGTGAAGGTTCTAGCGGGGGCTCCTCCTACGAGCAGTACTTC | CAISEGSSGGSSYEQYF
NA | TRBD2 | TRBJ2-2 | TRBV30 | 15 | TGTGCCTGGAGGAGCCTAGCGGGGGGGGCCGGGGAGCTGTTTTTT | CAWRSLAGGAGELFF
few | NA | TRBJ2-1 | TRBV27 | 13 | TGTGCCAGTTCCGGGGGGCCCTACAATGAGCAGTTCTTC | CASSGGPYNEQFF
NA | TRBD1 | TRBJ1-2 | TRBV10-3 | 16 | TGTGCCATCAGTGGGCCTAAACAGGGGCTATACTATGGCTACACCTTC | CAISGPKQGLYYGYTF
NA | NA | TRBJ2-1 | TRBV27 | 12 | TGTGCCAGCGCCAACCCTTACAATGAGCAGTTCTTC | CASANPYNEQFF
NA | NA | TRBJ1-1 | TRBV6-4 | 14 | TGTGCCAGCAGTGACTCGAACCGGGGGACCCGGGCCTTCTTT | CASSDSNRGTRAFF
NA | TRBD1 | TRBJ1-4 | TRBV11-2 | 14 | TGTGCCAGCAGATTGGGACAGGGAAGTGAAAAACTGTTTTTT | CASRLGQGSEKLFF
NA | NA | TRBJ1-1 | TRBV10-3 | 13 | TGTGCCATCAAACCGGAGGATTGGGCTGAAGCTTTCTTT | CAIKPEDWAEAFF
NA | NA | TRBJ2-2 | TRBV7-9 | 16 | TGTGCCAGCAGCTTCTCCTCGGGGAGCGGCACCGGGGAGCTGTTTTTT | CASSFSSGSGTGELFF
NA | TRBD1 | TRBJ1-2 | TRBV5-1 | 13 | TGCGCCAGCAGCTTAGACAGGGCCTATGGCTACACCTTC | CASSLDRAYGYTF
NA | NA | TRBJ2-1 | TRBV4-2 | 11 | TGTGCCTCACAAGGGGTAAATGAGCAGTTCTTC | CASQGVNEQFF
NA | NA | TRBJ2-7 | TRBV5-1 | 15 | TGCGCCAGCAGACAACAGGACAATGGGTACTACGAGCAGTACTTC | CASRQQDNGYYEQYF
NA | NA | TRBJ2-2 | TRBV11-1 | 15 | TGTGCCAGCAGCTTACAGGCGGCCCGGGGCGGGGAGCTGTTTTTT | CASSLQAARGGELFF
NA | NA | TRBJ2-3 | TRBV29-1 | 14 | TGCAGCGTTGGAGGGGGAACTAGCACAGATACGCAGTATTTT | CSVGGGTSTDTQYF
NA | TRBD2 | TRBJ2-1 | TRBV5-1 | 15 | TGCGCCAGCAGTGGGTCGCGGGGGGCCTACAATGAGCAGTTCTTC | CASSGSRGAYNEQFF
NA | NA | TRBJ2-3 | TRBV11-2 | 13 | TGTGCCAGCAGCTTATTAGGCCAAGATACGCAGTATTTT | CASSLLGQDTQYF
few | NA | TRBJ1-1 | TRBV13 | 13 | TGTGCCAGCAGCTCTTACAGGAACACTGAAGCTTTCTTT | CASSSYRNTEAFF
NA | NA | TRBJ2-1 | TRBV7-9 | 13 | TGTGCCAGCAGCTTATTGCGAAACAATGAGCAGTTCTTC | CASSLLRNNEQFF
NA | NA | TRBJ2-7 | TRBV14 | 15 | TGTGCCAGCAGCCAAGACGGGAACAAAGGATACGAGCAGTACTTC | CASSQDGNKGYEQYF
few | TRBD2 | TRBJ2-7 | TRBV27 | 13 | TGTGCCAGCAGACCTAGCGGGGGCTACGAGCAGTACTTC | CASRPSGGYEQYF
NA | NA | TRBJ2-1 | TRBV5-1 | 15 | TGCGCCAGCAGCTTTATGTTCGGGACCGACAATGAGCAGTTCTTC | CASSFMFGTDNEQFF
NA | NA | TRBJ2-2 | TRBV27 | 12 | TGTGCCAGCAGCCCTTTTTCCGGGGAGCTGTTTTTT | CASSPFSGELFF
NA | TRBD1 | TRBJ1-5 | TRBV30 | 16 | TGTGCCTGGAGTGCCAAGACAGGGGGCTTTAATCAGCCCCAGCATTTT | CAWSAKTGGFNQPQHF
NA | NA | TRBJ2-3 | TRBV5-1 | 13 | TGCGCCAGCAGCTTGGCTCCGGGAGATACGCAGTATTTT | CASSLAPGDTQYF
NA | TRBD2 | TRBJ2-4 | TRBV2 | 16 | TGTGCCAGCAGCGGGCCAGCGGGGGGGCCTAAAACATTTCAGTACTTC | CASSGPAGGPKTFQYF
NA | NA | TRBJ1-1 | TRBV11-2 | 14 | TGTGCCAGCAGCTTACCCGGAATAAACACTGAAGCTTTCTTT | CASSLPGINTEAFF
NA | TRBD1 | TRBJ1-1 | TRBV18 | 16 | TGTGCCAGCTCACCCCGGGACAGGGCCATGAACACTGAAGCTTTCTTT | CASSPRDRAMNTEAFF
once | TRBD1 | TRBJ2-1 | TRBV4-2 | 14 | TGTGCCAGCAGCCCGTCCCGGGACAGCAATGAGCAGTTCTTC | CASSPSRDSNEQFF
NA | TRBD1 | TRBJ1-2 | TRBV2 | 14 | TGTGCCAGCAGTGAGCCAGGGGGCTCCTATGGCTACACCTTC | CASSEPGGSYGYTF
NA | TRBD2 | TRBJ2-3 | TRBV4-3 | 17 | TGCGCCAGCAGCCAAGCCGGGACTAGCAGGAGCACAGATACGCAGTATTTT | CASSQAGTSRSTDTQYF
NA | TRBD1 | TRBJ1-4 | TRBV9 | 15 | TGTGCCAGCAGCGCCTCGACAGGGGGTTGGGAAAAACTGTTTTTT | CASSASTGGWEKLFF